A selection of T cell receptor beta chains follows, all from one sample in a study of naive and memory T cell subsets. TCRdb used MiXCR to reprocess the UMI-ligation and nested PCR reads, holding one entry per CDR3 protein. The repertoire holds approximately 27,000 distinct CDR3 sequences, with around 10% as singletons. Source material: effector memory CD4+ T cells from blood. The receptors were gathered from a human donor in good health. Each CDR3 is given with its conserved first and last residue.

CDR3aa: CASNNPVPPYEQYF; len: 14; v_gene: TRBV6-5; j_gene: TRBJ2-7
CDR3aa: CASGPGQGYGYTF; len: 13; v_gene: TRBV12-3/TRBV12-4; j_gene: TRBJ1-2
CDR3aa: CSAREVRGAYEQYF; len: 14; v_gene: TRBV20-1; j_gene: TRBJ2-7
CDR3aa: CASSQLQGGRQSEQYF; len: 16; v_gene: TRBV18; j_gene: TRBJ2-7
CDR3aa: CSALHRGSNYNEQFF; len: 15; v_gene: TRBV20-1; j_gene: TRBJ2-1
CDR3aa: CASSLEVAGEGTQYF; len: 15; v_gene: TRBV7-9; j_gene: TRBJ2-3
CDR3aa: CASSQDTPSRETQYF; len: 15; v_gene: TRBV3-1; j_gene: TRBJ2-5
CDR3aa: CASSPLSTSGKETQYF; len: 16; v_gene: TRBV5-1; j_gene: TRBJ2-5
CDR3aa: CASSLGGSGRQPQHF; len: 15; v_gene: TRBV7-2; j_gene: TRBJ1-5
CDR3aa: CASSPPGTGAAREQYF; len: 16; v_gene: TRBV3-1; j_gene: TRBJ2-7
CDR3aa: CSATGQGADTGELFF; len: 15; v_gene: TRBV20-1; j_gene: TRBJ2-2
CDR3aa: CAWTNLAAVTDTQYF; len: 15; v_gene: TRBV30; j_gene: TRBJ2-3
CDR3aa: CASSLVGGQNIQYF; len: 14; v_gene: TRBV7-2; j_gene: TRBJ2-4
CDR3aa: CSATPQAGGDQPQHF; len: 15; v_gene: TRBV20-1; j_gene: TRBJ1-5
CDR3aa: CASSSGTRGTGELFF; len: 15; v_gene: TRBV5-4; j_gene: TRBJ2-2
CDR3aa: CASRFNHDSEETQYF; len: 15; v_gene: TRBV6-1; j_gene: TRBJ2-5
CDR3aa: CASSLGSQFTGELFF; len: 15; v_gene: TRBV11-1; j_gene: TRBJ2-2
CDR3aa: CASSYAQGRGYTF; len: 13; v_gene: TRBV27; j_gene: TRBJ1-2
CDR3aa: CSARGKEGGQLHYNSPLHF; len: 19; v_gene: TRBV20-1; j_gene: TRBJ1-6
CDR3aa: CASSLAQPGNTGELFF; len: 16; v_gene: TRBV7-2; j_gene: TRBJ2-2
CDR3aa: CSARLAGVRTDTQYF; len: 15; v_gene: TRBV20-1; j_gene: TRBJ2-3
CDR3aa: CASSGSGRAWEQYF; len: 14; v_gene: TRBV7-2; j_gene: TRBJ2-7
CDR3aa: CASSVRGAGRDEQFF; len: 15; v_gene: TRBV6-2/TRBV6-3; j_gene: TRBJ2-1
CDR3aa: CATSREQGKETQYF; len: 14; v_gene: TRBV15; j_gene: TRBJ2-5
CDR3aa: CASRTPQSPLHF; len: 12; v_gene: TRBV2; j_gene: TRBJ1-6
CDR3aa: CASSPTRRRTPGELFF; len: 16; v_gene: TRBV18; j_gene: TRBJ2-2
CDR3aa: CSAPRRTANYGYTF; len: 14; v_gene: TRBV20-1; j_gene: TRBJ1-2
CDR3aa: CASGDRRTDIQYF; len: 13; v_gene: TRBV30; j_gene: TRBJ2-4
CDR3aa: CASSPARGQLNTEAFF; len: 16; v_gene: TRBV7-9; j_gene: TRBJ1-1
CDR3aa: CASSGRVAGTTTDTQYF; len: 17; v_gene: TRBV7-9; j_gene: TRBJ2-3
CDR3aa: CASSLVGQGGSEAFF; len: 15; v_gene: TRBV12-3/TRBV12-4; j_gene: TRBJ1-1
CDR3aa: CASSSGEGQGSPLHF; len: 15; v_gene: TRBV12-3/TRBV12-4; j_gene: TRBJ1-6
CDR3aa: CASTAERGSYGYTF; len: 14; v_gene: TRBV6-1; j_gene: TRBJ1-2
CDR3aa: CASTHSTGELFF; len: 12; v_gene: TRBV6-6; j_gene: TRBJ2-2
CDR3aa: CSVDAGGTYEQYF; len: 13; v_gene: TRBV29-1; j_gene: TRBJ2-7
CDR3aa: CASRTGTGGTDTQYF; len: 15; v_gene: TRBV2; j_gene: TRBJ2-3
CDR3aa: CSARVLSNYGYTF; len: 13; v_gene: TRBV20-1; j_gene: TRBJ1-2
CDR3aa: CASSEEDLPYRAFF; len: 14; v_gene: TRBV2; j_gene: TRBJ1-1
CDR3aa: CASSTVTGGYTF; len: 12; v_gene: TRBV27; j_gene: TRBJ1-2
CDR3aa: CASSQEHPGIEQYF; len: 14; v_gene: TRBV4-3; j_gene: TRBJ2-7
CDR3aa: CSAQDREASYEQYF; len: 14; v_gene: TRBV20-1; j_gene: TRBJ2-7
CDR3aa: CASSRDVSGANVLTF; len: 15; v_gene: TRBV5-1; j_gene: TRBJ2-6
CDR3aa: CAISEMRADTQYF; len: 13; v_gene: TRBV10-3; j_gene: TRBJ2-3
CDR3aa: CASSFSKGLGYTF; len: 13; v_gene: TRBV19; j_gene: TRBJ1-2
CDR3aa: CASSGGSKAEQFF; len: 13; v_gene: TRBV6-2/TRBV6-3; j_gene: TRBJ2-1
CDR3aa: CASSLGTGQYF; len: 11; v_gene: TRBV28; j_gene: TRBJ2-7
CDR3aa: CASSQGSGRYNEQFF; len: 15; v_gene: TRBV7-3; j_gene: TRBJ2-1
CDR3aa: CSAQLAGRVGELFF; len: 14; v_gene: TRBV20-1; j_gene: TRBJ2-2
CDR3aa: CASSLGGKDAGELFF; len: 15; v_gene: TRBV5-4; j_gene: TRBJ2-2
CDR3aa: CASSQEGTASEQYF; len: 14; v_gene: TRBV3-1; j_gene: TRBJ2-7
CDR3aa: CASSISLDPPYQYF; len: 14; v_gene: TRBV19; j_gene: TRBJ2-4
CDR3aa: CASSLEGSGNSPLHF; len: 15; v_gene: TRBV5-1; j_gene: TRBJ1-6
CDR3aa: CASSRRGRSDYSYEQYF; len: 17; v_gene: TRBV23-1; j_gene: TRBJ2-7
CDR3aa: CASSLNTGGYREAFF; len: 15; v_gene: TRBV28; j_gene: TRBJ1-1